This is a list of T cell receptor beta chains from one sample in a study of regulatory T cells in long-lasting Graves disease. TCRdb itself ran the multiplex PCR reads through MiXCR, one entry per CDR3 protein. The data show 400,000 to 500,000 distinct CDR3 sequences, just under 15% seen once. These data are also associated with another study on T cells in Graves' hyperthyroidism and ophthalmopathy.

This sample comprised peripheral blood mononuclear cells (PBMCs), obtained at new diagnosis, from a patient treated with antithyroid drugs. The receptors shown here come from a woman in her twenties or thirties with Graves disease. The CDR3 runs from the conserved cysteine through the conserved F or W. Fields, in order: CDR3 DNA, CDR3 protein, D gene, clone size, J gene, V gene. The D gene is left open where the match is weak. Clone size is not always given. Where it is, it says once, few, many or a class for expanded clones.

TGTGCCAGCACCTCCGTTGTAGCCGCCTACGAGCAGTACTTC,CASTSVVAAYEQYF,-,few,TRBJ2-7,TRBV6-1
TGCGCCAGCAGCCAAGGGGTGAAACAGGGGGCGCGAGGTCAGCCCCAGCATTTT,CASSQGVKQGARGQPQHF,TRBD1,-,TRBJ1-5,TRBV4-1
TGTGCCAGCAGTTTGACTAGCGGGAATTGGGCAGATACGCAGTATTTT,CASSLTSGNWADTQYF,TRBD2,many,TRBJ2-3,TRBV28
TGTGCCAGCAGCTTAGTAGCGGGAGTGGGTGAGCAGTTCTTC,CASSLVAGVGEQFF,TRBD2,many,TRBJ2-1,TRBV13
TGTGCCAGCAGTCCCCGACAGGTTTCTGGAAACACCATATATTTT,CASSPRQVSGNTIYF,-,many,TRBJ1-3,TRBV2
TGCGCCAGCAGCTTGAATCTAGCGGGAGGTGTGGGCTACGAGCAGTACTTC,CASSLNLAGGVGYEQYF,TRBD2,-,TRBJ2-7,TRBV5-1
TGTGCCAACCGGGAGACCCAGTACTTC,CANRETQYF,-,many,TRBJ2-5,TRBV28
TGTGCCAGCAGCCTGATTCTACTAAACCGGGACGTGAAGCTGTTTTTT,CASSLILLNRDVKLFF,-,few,TRBJ2-2,TRBV7-2
TGTGCCAGCAGCTCCTCAGGGGGGTCCTACAATGAGCAGTTCTTC,CASSSSGGSYNEQFF,-,many,TRBJ2-1,TRBV11-2
TGTGCCAGTAGTAGCCGAGCGGACAGTAGCACAGATACGCAGTATTTT,CASSSRADSSTDTQYF,-,-,TRBJ2-3,TRBV19
TGTGCCAGCAGCCCCCCGATAGGGGCGGTCACTGAAGCTTTCTTT,CASSPPIGAVTEAFF,-,many,TRBJ1-1,TRBV7-9
TGTGCCAGCAGCTTAGCAACAGGGACTAGCGGGACTAAATTGGGAGAGCAGTACTTC,CASSLATGTSGTKLGEQYF,TRBD2,many,TRBJ2-7,TRBV7-2
TGCAGTGCTAGAGATGGGCAGGAAAGAGAGACCCAGTACTTC,CSARDGQERETQYF,-,many,TRBJ2-5,TRBV20-1
TGCGCCAGCAGATTCACACAGGGAGGAGAGACCCAGTACTTC,CASRFTQGGETQYF,-,few,TRBJ2-5,TRBV5-1
TGCAGTGCTAGAGATTTACTGAACACTGAAGCTTTCTTT,CSARDLLNTEAFF,-,-,TRBJ1-1,TRBV20-1
TGTGCCAGCAGCCAAGAGTTCCCGGTGGGATTGTACTTC,CASSQEFPVGLYF,-,many,TRBJ2-7,TRBV3-1
TGCGCCAGCAGCTTTTTCCAGTTTTCCTCTGGAAACACCATATATTTT,CASSFFQFSSGNTIYF,-,few,TRBJ1-3,TRBV5-1
TGTGCCAGCAGCCAGCGGTTCCAAGAGACCCAGTACTTC,CASSQRFQETQYF,-,many,TRBJ2-5,TRBV3-1
TGTGCCAGCACTTCTGGAAACACCATATATTTT,CASTSGNTIYF,-,many,TRBJ1-3,TRBV6-1
TGTGCCAGCAGCCCGGGGACTAGTAGACCAGATACGCAGTATTTT,CASSPGTSRPDTQYF,TRBD2,-,TRBJ2-3,TRBV6-1
TGCAGTGCTAGAGATGGGCTATTCTCCTACGAGCAGTACTTC,CSARDGLFSYEQYF,-,many,TRBJ2-7,TRBV20-1
TGTGCCAGCAGCTTTGGGAGACAGGGAGGCACAGATACGCAGTATTTT,CASSFGRQGGTDTQYF,TRBD1,many,TRBJ2-3,TRBV7-9
TGCAGTGCTAGTGTTGGGGGACTCTCCTACGAGCAGTACTTC,CSASVGGLSYEQYF,-,many,TRBJ2-7,TRBV20-1
TGTGCCAGCAGTATGACAGGGGCTCGTAACTATGGCGGCTACACCTTC,CASSMTGARNYGGYTF,TRBD1,-,TRBJ1-2,TRBV6-2/TRBV6-3
TGTGCCAGCAGCCAAGGCCTAGATCAGCCCCAGCATTTT,CASSQGLDQPQHF,-,few,TRBJ1-5,TRBV14
TGTGCCAGCAGCTTCCCGGGAGATACGCAGTATTTT,CASSFPGDTQYF,-,many,TRBJ2-3,TRBV27
TGTGCCAGCAGTGACCCCCAGGGAGCTAACTATGGCTACACCTTC,CASSDPQGANYGYTF,-,many,TRBJ1-2,TRBV2
TGTGCCAGCAACGGACAGGGGGGTTCCTACGAGCAGTACTTC,CASNGQGGSYEQYF,TRBD1,-,TRBJ2-7,TRBV18
TGTGCCAGTAGTATAAAGGGGCTCGGCACTGAAGCTTTCTTT,CASSIKGLGTEAFF,-,-,TRBJ1-1,TRBV19
TGTGCCATCACCCAGGGGGCGCGGGTCACTGAAGCTTTCTTT,CAITQGARVTEAFF,TRBD1,few,TRBJ1-1,TRBV10-3
TGCGCCAGCAGCCCAAGTATTGGACAGCTGAACACTGAAGCTTTCTTT,CASSPSIGQLNTEAFF,-,-,TRBJ1-1,TRBV4-1
TGTGCCACCAGTGAAGGACAGGGCTACACCTTC,CATSEGQGYTF,-,few,TRBJ1-2,TRBV24-1
TGTGCCAGCTCACCGGGATCCGGGGGGAATTCACCCCTCCACTTT,CASSPGSGGNSPLHF,-,few,TRBJ1-6,TRBV18
TGTGCCAGCAGCCAAGTGCGAGGTGAGCAGTTCTTC,CASSQVRGEQFF,-,-,TRBJ2-1,TRBV6-1
TGTGCCAGCAGCAACAGGGCTTTAGCCTATAATTCACCCCTCCACTTT,CASSNRALAYNSPLHF,-,many,TRBJ1-6,TRBV11-2
TGTGCCAGCGCCCAGGGAGGAACTGCAGGGTATTCACCCCTCCACTTT,CASAQGGTAGYSPLHF,-,-,TRBJ1-6,TRBV28
TGCGCCAGCAGGGCGTCAGCGGGCTTCTCTGGGGCCAACGTCCTGACTTTC,CASRASAGFSGANVLTF,-,-,TRBJ2-6,TRBV5-1
TGTGCCAGCAGTTTAGGTCAGCCCCAGCATTTT,CASSLGQPQHF,-,many,TRBJ1-5,TRBV12-3/TRBV12-4
TGTGCTGCCGACCTGAGTGCAACTAATGAAAAACTGTTTTTT,CAADLSATNEKLFF,-,-,TRBJ1-4,TRBV27
TGTGCCAGCAAGTATAGAGGGACAGGGAGCTCCGAGCAGTACTTC,CASKYRGTGSSEQYF,TRBD1,many,TRBJ2-7,TRBV27